This T cell receptor beta chain was recorded in a study of blood T cell repertoires in COVID-19. For the study at large: Collection of acute and convalescent COVID-19 samples took place in the United States, Italy and Spain. PBMCs, B-cell-depleted T cells, or T cells were the source of the cDNA or gDNA that made up the material.

The CDR3 extends over 14 amino acids. The germline V and J ends were trimmed by 3 bases and 5 bases, with 13 bases remaining between them. Germline V CDR1 and CDR2: KGHSH, LQKENI. Methods used by the authors: The assay estimated nucleated cells by amplifying reference gene primers. Only in-frame clones appear in the TCRdb table, and some are missing; sequencing was by immunoSEQ multiplex PCR. That table is the source of V, J and clone size, and D and trimming were worked out from the DNA. This table has 45,000 to 50,000 clones, approximately 88% appearing once. The specimen was peripheral blood. The V and J genes are TRBV18 and TRBJ1-1, with D perhaps TRBD1 (6 bases). The clonotype originates from a man aged 45-65 years with acute or convalescent COVID-19. The CDR3 region is CASSPITGMTEAFF. DNA for the CDR3: TGTGCCAGCTCACCCATAACAGGGATGACTGAAGCTTTCTTT.